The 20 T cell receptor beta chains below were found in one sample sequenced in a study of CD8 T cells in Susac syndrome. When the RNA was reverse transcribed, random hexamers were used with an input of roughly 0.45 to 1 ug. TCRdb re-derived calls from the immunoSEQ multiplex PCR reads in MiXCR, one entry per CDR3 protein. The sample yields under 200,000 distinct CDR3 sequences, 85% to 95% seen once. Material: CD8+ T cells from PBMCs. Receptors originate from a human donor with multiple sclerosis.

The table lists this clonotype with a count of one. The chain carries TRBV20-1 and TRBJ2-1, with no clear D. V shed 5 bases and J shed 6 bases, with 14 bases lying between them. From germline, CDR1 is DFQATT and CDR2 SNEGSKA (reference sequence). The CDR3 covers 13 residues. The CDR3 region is CSAVPVGANEQFF. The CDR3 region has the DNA TGCAGTGCTGTCCCCGTTGGAGCCAATGAGCAGTTCTTC.

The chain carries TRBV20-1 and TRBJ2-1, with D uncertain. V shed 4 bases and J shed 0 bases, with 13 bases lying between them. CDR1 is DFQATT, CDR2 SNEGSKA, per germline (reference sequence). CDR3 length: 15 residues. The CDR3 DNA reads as TGCAGTGCTAAAAGAGCGTACAACTCCTACAATGAGCAGTTCTTC. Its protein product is CSAKRAYNSYNEQFF.

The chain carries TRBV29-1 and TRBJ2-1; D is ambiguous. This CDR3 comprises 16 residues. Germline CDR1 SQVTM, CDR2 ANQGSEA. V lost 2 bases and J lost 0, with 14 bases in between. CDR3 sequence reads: CSVEQDGPSSYNEQFF. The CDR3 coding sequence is TGCAGCGTTGAACAGGACGGGCCTAGCTCCTACAATGAGCAGTTCTTC.

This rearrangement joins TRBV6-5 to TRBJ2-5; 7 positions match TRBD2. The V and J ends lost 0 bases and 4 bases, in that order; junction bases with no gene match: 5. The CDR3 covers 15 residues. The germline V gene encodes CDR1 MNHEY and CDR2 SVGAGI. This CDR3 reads CASSYSTSVGETQYF. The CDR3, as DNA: TGTGCCAGCAGTTACTCTACTAGCGTTGGAGAGACCCAGTACTTC.

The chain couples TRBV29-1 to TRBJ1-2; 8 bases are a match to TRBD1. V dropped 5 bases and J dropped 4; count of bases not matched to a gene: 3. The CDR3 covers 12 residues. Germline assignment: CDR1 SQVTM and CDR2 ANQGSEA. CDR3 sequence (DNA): TGCAGCGTTCAGGGGGCAGTCTATGGCTACACCTTC. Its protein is CSVQGAVYGYTF.

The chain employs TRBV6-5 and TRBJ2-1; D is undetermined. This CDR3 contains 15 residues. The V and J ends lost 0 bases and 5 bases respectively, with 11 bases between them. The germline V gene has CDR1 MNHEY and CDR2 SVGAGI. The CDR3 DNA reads TGTGCCAGCAGTTACTCGAATCGGCCTAACAATGAGCAGTTCTTC. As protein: CASSYSNRPNNEQFF.

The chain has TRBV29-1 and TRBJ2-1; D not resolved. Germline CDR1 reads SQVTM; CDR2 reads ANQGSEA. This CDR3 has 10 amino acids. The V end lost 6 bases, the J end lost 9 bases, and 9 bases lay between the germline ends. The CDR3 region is CSVTGGEQFF. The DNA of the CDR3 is TGCAGCGTGACCGGTGGTGAGCAGTTCTTC.

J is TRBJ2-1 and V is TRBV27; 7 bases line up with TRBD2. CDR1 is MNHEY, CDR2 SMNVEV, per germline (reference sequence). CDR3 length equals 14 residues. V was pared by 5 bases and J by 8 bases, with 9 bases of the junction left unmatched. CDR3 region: CASSPRLAGDEQFF. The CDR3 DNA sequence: TGTGCCAGCAGTCCTCGACTAGCAGGTGATGAGCAGTTCTTC.

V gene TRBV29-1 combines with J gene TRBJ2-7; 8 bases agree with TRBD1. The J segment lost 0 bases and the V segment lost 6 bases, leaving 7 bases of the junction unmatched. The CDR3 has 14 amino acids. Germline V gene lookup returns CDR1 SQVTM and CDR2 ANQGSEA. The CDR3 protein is CSVEAGTGSYEQYF. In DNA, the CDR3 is TGCAGCGTCGAGGCGGGGACAGGCTCCTACGAGCAGTACTTC.

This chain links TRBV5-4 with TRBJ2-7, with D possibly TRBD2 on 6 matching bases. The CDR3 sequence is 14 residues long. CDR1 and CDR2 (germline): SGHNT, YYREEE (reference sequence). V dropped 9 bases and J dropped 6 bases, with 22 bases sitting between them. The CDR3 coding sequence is TGTGCCACCAGTACCGCGGGGATGGGAACCGAGCAGTACTTC. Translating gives CATSTAGMGTEQYF. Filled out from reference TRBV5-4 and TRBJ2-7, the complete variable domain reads ETGVTQSPTHLIKTRGQQVTLRCSSQSGHNTVSWYQQALGQGPQFIFQYYREEENGRGNFPPRFSGLQFPNYSSELNVNALELDDSALYLCATSTAGMGTEQYFGPGTRLTVT.

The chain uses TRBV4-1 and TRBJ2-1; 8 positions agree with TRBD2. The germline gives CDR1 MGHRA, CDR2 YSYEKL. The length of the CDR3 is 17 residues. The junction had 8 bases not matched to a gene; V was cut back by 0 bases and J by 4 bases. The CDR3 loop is CASSQERAGGKYNEQFF. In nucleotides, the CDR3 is TGCGCCAGCAGCCAAGAACGGGCGGGAGGCAAATACAATGAGCAGTTCTTC.

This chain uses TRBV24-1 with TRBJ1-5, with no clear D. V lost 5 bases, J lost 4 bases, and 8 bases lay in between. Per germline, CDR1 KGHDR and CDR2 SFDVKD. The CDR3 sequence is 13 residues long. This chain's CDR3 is CATSAQDNQPQHF. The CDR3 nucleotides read TGTGCCACCAGTGCCCAGGATAATCAGCCCCAGCATTTT.

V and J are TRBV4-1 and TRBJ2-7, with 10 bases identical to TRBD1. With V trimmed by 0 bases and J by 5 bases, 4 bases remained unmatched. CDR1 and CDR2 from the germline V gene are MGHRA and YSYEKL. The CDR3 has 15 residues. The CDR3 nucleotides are TGCGCCAGCAGCCAAGAACCAGGGACAGGGGACGAGCAGTACTTC. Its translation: CASSQEPGTGDEQYF.

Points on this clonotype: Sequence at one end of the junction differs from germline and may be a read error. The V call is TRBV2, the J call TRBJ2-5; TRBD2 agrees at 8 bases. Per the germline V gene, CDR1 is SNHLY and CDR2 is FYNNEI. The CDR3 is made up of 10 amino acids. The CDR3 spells CASGGGTEDF. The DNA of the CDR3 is TGTGCCAGCGGCGGGGGGACGGAGGACTTC.

The CDR3 spells CASTGTGGTEAFF. DNA of the CDR3: TGTGCCAGCACCGGGACAGGGGGTACTGAAGCTTTCTTT. The V and J genes are TRBV6-5 and TRBJ1-1; 11 bases align to TRBD1. This CDR3 comprises 13 residues. The V segment lost 7 bases and the J segment 5 bases; nucleotides outside the gene matches: 3. The germline gives CDR1 MNHEY, CDR2 SVGAGI.

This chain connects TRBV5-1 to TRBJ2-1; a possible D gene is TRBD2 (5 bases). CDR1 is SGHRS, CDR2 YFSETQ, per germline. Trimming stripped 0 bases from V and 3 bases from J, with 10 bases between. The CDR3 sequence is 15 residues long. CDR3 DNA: TGCGCCAGCAGCTTGGAGAGCGGAGGCTACAATGAGCAGTTCTTC. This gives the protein CASSLESGGYNEQFF.

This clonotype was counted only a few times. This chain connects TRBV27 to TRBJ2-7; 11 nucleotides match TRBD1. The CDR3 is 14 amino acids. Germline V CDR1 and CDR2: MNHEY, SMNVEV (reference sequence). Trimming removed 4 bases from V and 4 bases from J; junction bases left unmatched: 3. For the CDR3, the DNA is TGTGCCAGCAGTTATGGACAGGGGGCTTACGAGCAGTACTTC. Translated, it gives CASSYGQGAYEQYF.

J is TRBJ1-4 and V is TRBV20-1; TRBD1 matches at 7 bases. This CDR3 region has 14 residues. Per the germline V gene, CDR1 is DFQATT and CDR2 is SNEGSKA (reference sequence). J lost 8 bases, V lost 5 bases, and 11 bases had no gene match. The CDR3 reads CSAPELDRDEKLFF. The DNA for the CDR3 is TGCAGTGCTCCCGAACTCGACAGGGACGAAAAACTGTTTTTT.

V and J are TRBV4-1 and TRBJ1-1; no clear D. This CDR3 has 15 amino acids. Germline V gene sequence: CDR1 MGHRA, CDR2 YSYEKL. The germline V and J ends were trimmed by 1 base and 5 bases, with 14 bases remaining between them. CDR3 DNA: TGCGCCAGCAGCCAAGTTTTCGGGAGGTATACTGAAGCTTTCTTT. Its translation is CASSQVFGRYTEAFF.

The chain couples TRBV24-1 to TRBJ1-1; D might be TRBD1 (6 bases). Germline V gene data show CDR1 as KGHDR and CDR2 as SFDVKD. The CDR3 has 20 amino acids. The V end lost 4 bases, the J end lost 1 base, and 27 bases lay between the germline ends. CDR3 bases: TGTGCCACCAGTGACCTCGCCGGCTTCGGGACACGTCGCGGGAACACTGAAGCTTTCTTT. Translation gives CATSDLAGFGTRRGNTEAFF.